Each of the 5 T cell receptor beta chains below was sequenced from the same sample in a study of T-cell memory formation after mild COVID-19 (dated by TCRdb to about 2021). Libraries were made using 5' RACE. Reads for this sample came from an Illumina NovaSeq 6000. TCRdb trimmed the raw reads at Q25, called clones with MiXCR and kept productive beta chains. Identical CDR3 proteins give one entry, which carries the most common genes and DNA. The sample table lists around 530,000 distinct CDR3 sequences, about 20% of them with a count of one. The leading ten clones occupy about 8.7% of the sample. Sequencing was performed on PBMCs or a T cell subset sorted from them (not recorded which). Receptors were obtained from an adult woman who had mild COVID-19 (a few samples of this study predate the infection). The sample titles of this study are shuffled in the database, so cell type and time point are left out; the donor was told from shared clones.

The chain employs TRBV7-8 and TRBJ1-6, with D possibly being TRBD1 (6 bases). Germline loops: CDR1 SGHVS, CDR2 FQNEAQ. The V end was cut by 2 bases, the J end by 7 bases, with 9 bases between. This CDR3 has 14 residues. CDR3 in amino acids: CASSLTGWNSPLHF. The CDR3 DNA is TGTGCCAGCAGCTTAACAGGGTGGAATTCACCCCTCCACTTT.

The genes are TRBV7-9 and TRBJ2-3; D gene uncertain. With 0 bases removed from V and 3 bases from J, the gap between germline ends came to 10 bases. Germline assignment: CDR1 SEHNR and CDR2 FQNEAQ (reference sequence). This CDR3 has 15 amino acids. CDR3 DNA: TGTGCCAGCAGCTTAGCGAGGCCGCAGACAGATACGCAGTATTTT. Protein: CASSLARPQTDTQYF.

CDR3 in amino acids: CSAEVGGQETQYF. As DNA, the CDR3 is TGCAGTGCTGAGGTGGGAGGCCAAGAGACCCAGTACTTC. The rearrangement uses TRBV20-1 and TRBJ2-5, with D possibly matching TRBD2 (6 bases). Germline loops: CDR1 DFQATT, CDR2 SNEGSKA (reference sequence). Trimming took 5 bases from V and 1 from J, leaving 11 bases between them. The CDR3 is made up of 13 amino acids.

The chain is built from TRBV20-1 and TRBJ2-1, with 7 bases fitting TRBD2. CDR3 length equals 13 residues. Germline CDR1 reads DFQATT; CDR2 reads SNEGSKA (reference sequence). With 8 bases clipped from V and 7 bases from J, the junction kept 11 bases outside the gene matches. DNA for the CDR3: TGCAGTATCCGGGGGGTGGGTTTGAATGAGCAGTTCTTC. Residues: CSIRGVGLNEQFF.

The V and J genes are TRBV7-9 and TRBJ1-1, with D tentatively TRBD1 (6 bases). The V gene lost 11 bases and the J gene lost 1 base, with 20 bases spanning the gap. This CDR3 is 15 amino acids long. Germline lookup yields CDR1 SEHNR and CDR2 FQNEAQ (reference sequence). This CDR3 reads CAGGRTTNPNTEAFF. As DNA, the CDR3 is TGTGCCGGGGGCCGGACAACCAACCCGAACACTGAAGCTTTCTTT.